One sample yielded the 20 T cell receptor beta chains listed below, sequenced in a study of blood T cell repertoires in COVID-19. Measured with immunoSEQ multiplex PCR; TCRdb has only the in-frame clones, and not every one. The sample gives roughly 180,000 clones, roughly 85% of which show up once; approximately 10% is in the top ten. Sequenced material: peripheral blood. These receptors came from an elderly woman with active or convalescent COVID-19.

The chain is built from TRBV7-9 and TRBJ1-2; possibly TRBD1 for D (6 bases). Germline CDR1 and CDR2: SEHNR and FQNEAQ (reference sequence). The CDR3 extends over 14 amino acids. Trimming left V 1 base short and J 8 bases short, with 14 bases between. CDR3 in DNA: TGTGCCAGCAGCTTAGGGTACAGGGCCGGGGGCTACACCTTC. Its protein is CASSLGYRAGGYTF.

V is TRBV2 and J is TRBJ1-1; D perhaps matches TRBD1 (5 bases). V lost 2 bases and J lost 1, with 11 bases in between. Germline CDR1 and CDR2: SNHLY and FYNNEI. This CDR3 is built from 15 residues. CDR3 loop: CASSEQGFRNTEAFF. The DNA for the CDR3 is TGTGCCAGCAGTGAACAGGGTTTCCGGAACACTGAAGCTTTCTTT.

This rearrangement joins TRBV28 to TRBJ2-7, with D possibly being TRBD1 (6 bases). CDR1 is MDHEN, CDR2 SYDVKM, per germline. The CDR3 runs to 15 residues. V lost 7 bases to trimming and J lost 5 bases, with 21 bases between them. The DNA for the CDR3 is TGTGCCAGCATCCAAGAAGGTACAGGGTTCCACGAGCAGTACTTC. It is translated as CASIQEGTGFHEQYF.

The chain employs TRBV7-8 and TRBJ1-4; 7 nucleotides agree with TRBD1. The CDR3 covers 15 residues. Per germline, CDR1 SGHVS and CDR2 FQNEAQ. Unmatched junction bases numbered 6, after V lost 5 bases and J lost 3 bases. The CDR3 DNA follows: TGTGCCAGCAGCACTCGACAGGGAGCTAATGAAAAACTGTTTTTT. Amino acid sequence: CASSTRQGANEKLFF.

The chain recombines TRBV28 with TRBJ1-2; D is unresolved. This CDR3 contains 14 residues. The germline V gene has CDR1 MDHEN and CDR2 SYDVKM. The V end lost 6 bases, the J end lost 6 bases, and 17 bases lay between the germline ends. The chain's CDR3 is CASSLRVLMDGYTF. The CDR3 DNA is TGTGCCAGCAGCCTTCGGGTGTTGATGGATGGCTACACCTTC.

This chain joins TRBV6-5 and TRBJ1-6; 7 bases align to TRBD1. The V segment lost 5 bases and the J segment 6 bases; nucleotides outside the gene matches: 7. CDR3 length equals 15 residues. Germline CDR1 is MNHEY and CDR2 is SVGAGI. CDR3 in amino acids: CASSTNYRGNSPLHF. In DNA form, the CDR3 reads TGTGCCAGCAGTACGAACTACAGGGGTAATTCACCCCTCCACTTT.

In this sample, this clone turned up a few times. The gene calls are TRBV28 and TRBJ1-6, with D hard to call. V shed 10 bases and J shed 4 bases, with 11 bases lying between them. Germline CDR1 reads MDHEN; CDR2 reads SYDVKM. This CDR3 has 13 amino acids. This chain's CDR3 is CATLGQYNSPLHF. The DNA of the CDR3 is TGTGCCACTCTTGGGCAGTATAATTCACCCCTCCACTTT.

The chain has TRBV5-1 and TRBJ2-7; possibly TRBD1 for D (5 bases). There are 13 residues in the CDR3. The ends were cut back, 3 bases at V and 6 bases at J, with 13 bases in the middle. The germline CDR1 and CDR2 sequences are SGHRS and YFSETQ. The CDR3 bases are TGCGCCAGCAGCTGGCGAAGGGGTAGCGAGCAGTACTTC. This encodes CASSWRRGSEQYF.

The chain links TRBV3-1 (or the pseudogene TRBV3-2) to TRBJ2-2; 7 bases are shared with TRBD1. Germline CDR1 and CDR2: LGHDT and YNNKEL (reference sequence). Trimming took 5 bases from V and 1 from J; bases not matched to a gene: 4. CDR3 length equals 15 residues. Here the CDR3 DNA reads TGTGCCAGCAGCGCCCGGACAGGGAACACCGGGGAGCTGTTTTTT. Amino acid sequence: CASSARTGNTGELFF.

This chain's CDR3 is CASTPTAGQGLYEQYF. Here the CDR3 DNA reads TGTGCCAGTACCCCAACCGCGGGACAGGGACTCTACGAGCAGTACTTC. V is TRBV19 and J is TRBJ2-7; 9 bases align to TRBD1. The V gene's germline CDR1 is LNHDA and CDR2 SQIVND (reference sequence). J gave up 3 bases and V 7 bases, and 13 bases lay outside the gene matches. CDR3 length: 16 amino acids.

DNA of the CDR3: TGCGCCAGCAGCACGGGACTAGCGGGTAGACAGGAGACCCAGTACTTC. It yields the protein CASSTGLAGRQETQYF. The rearrangement links TRBV5-1 to TRBJ2-5; 12 bases map to TRBD2. Germline CDR1 and CDR2: SGHRS and YFSETQ. This CDR3 has 16 residues. Unmatched junction bases numbered 9, after V lost 4 bases and J lost 5 bases. The full variable domain, in which reference TRBV5-1 and TRBJ2-5 provide the parts outside the CDR3, is KAGVTQTPRYLIKTRGQQVTLSCSPISGHRSVSWYQQTPGQGLQFLFEYFSETQRNKGNFPGRFSGRQFSNSRSEMNVSTLELGDSALYLCASSTGLAGRQETQYFGPGTRLLVL.

V is TRBV10-3 and J is TRBJ1-2; 9 bases agree with TRBD1. Per germline, CDR1 ENHRY and CDR2 SYGVKD. The CDR3 runs to 18 residues. V shed 2 bases and J 2 bases; nucleotides not matched to a gene: 12. This CDR3 is CAISEMRTGAAGNYGYTF. For the CDR3, the DNA is TGTGCCATCAGTGAGATGCGGACAGGGGCCGCGGGAAACTATGGCTACACCTTC.

This chain connects TRBV9 to TRBJ2-2, with 8 bases aligning to TRBD1. CDR1 is SGDLS, CDR2 YYNGEE, per germline. V gave up 1 base and J gave up 5 bases; unmatched junction bases: 4. The CDR3 contains 15 residues. The DNA of the CDR3 is TGTGCCAGCAGCGTACAGGGGGCCGGGACCGGGGAGCTGTTTTTT. Its protein product is CASSVQGAGTGELFF.

J is TRBJ2-3 and V is TRBV20-1; D perhaps matches TRBD1 (6 bases). Germline loops: CDR1 DFQATT, CDR2 SNEGSKA (reference sequence). V gave up 3 bases and J gave up 2 bases, with 15 bases separating them. CDR3 length: 15 amino acids. The CDR3: CSASDRSSFTDTQYF. CDR3 in DNA: TGCAGTGCTAGTGACAGGTCAAGTTTCACAGATACGCAGTATTTT.

The rearrangement joins TRBV7-2 to TRBJ2-1, with a tentative D call TRBD2 (5 bases). With 2 bases removed from V and 2 bases from J, the gap between germline ends came to 10 bases. CDR3 size: 15 residues. The V gene's germline CDR1 is SGHTA and CDR2 FQGNSA. The CDR3 spells CASSLSALAYNEQFF. CDR3 coding DNA: TGTGCCAGCAGCTTAAGTGCACTAGCCTACAATGAGCAGTTCTTC.

This chain joins TRBV9 and TRBJ2-1, with D maybe TRBD1 (6 bases). The CDR3 loop spans 16 amino acids. The germline V and J ends were trimmed by 0 bases and 0 bases, with 10 bases remaining between them. Germline V gene lookup returns CDR1 SGDLS and CDR2 YYNGEE. The CDR3 is CASSVGPDSSYNEQFF. The CDR3 DNA reads as TGTGCCAGCAGCGTAGGCCCGGACAGCTCCTACAATGAGCAGTTCTTC.

This chain connects TRBV10-3 to TRBJ2-2, with TRBD2 matching 8 bases. The CDR3 sequence is 14 residues long. The J segment lost 6 bases and the V segment lost 8 bases, leaving 8 bases of the junction unmatched. Germline CDR1 ENHRY, CDR2 SYGVKD. The CDR3 coding sequence is TGTGCCATCGGAGGGACTAGAGGTTCCGGGGAGCTGTTTTTT. This encodes CAIGGTRGSGELFF.

CDR3 DNA: TGCGCCAGCAGCCACCAAGTCGCTAGCGGGATAGGGTATGATGAGCAGTTCTTC. Its translation is CASSHQVASGIGYDEQFF. This chain joins TRBV5-1 and TRBJ2-1, with 9 bases aligning to TRBD2. The V gene's germline CDR1 is SGHRS and CDR2 YFSETQ. CDR3 length equals 18 residues. The trim removed 4 bases at V and 8 bases at J, leaving 19 bases unmatched.

This clone was counted only a few times. The V call is TRBV6-6, the J call TRBJ2-7; 8 nucleotides line up with TRBD1. The CDR3 contains 15 residues. Germline-derived CDR1 and CDR2 are MNHNY and SVGAGI (reference sequence). V lost 2 bases to trimming and J lost 3 bases; unmatched junction nucleotides: 6. CDR3 nucleotide sequence: TGTGCCAGCAGTTACCGGGACAGGCTCTACTACGAGCAGTACTTC. The encoded protein is CASSYRDRLYYEQYF.

V and J are TRBV5-1 and TRBJ1-1; weak D call: TRBD1 (5 bases). The CDR3 is made up of 14 amino acids. Germline V lookup: CDR1 SGHRS, CDR2 YFSETQ. With 0 bases removed from V and 0 bases from J, the gap between germline ends came to 6 bases. Written as DNA, the CDR3 is TGCGCCAGCAGCTTGGCAGGGATGAACACTGAAGCTTTCTTT. The encoded protein is CASSLAGMNTEAFF.